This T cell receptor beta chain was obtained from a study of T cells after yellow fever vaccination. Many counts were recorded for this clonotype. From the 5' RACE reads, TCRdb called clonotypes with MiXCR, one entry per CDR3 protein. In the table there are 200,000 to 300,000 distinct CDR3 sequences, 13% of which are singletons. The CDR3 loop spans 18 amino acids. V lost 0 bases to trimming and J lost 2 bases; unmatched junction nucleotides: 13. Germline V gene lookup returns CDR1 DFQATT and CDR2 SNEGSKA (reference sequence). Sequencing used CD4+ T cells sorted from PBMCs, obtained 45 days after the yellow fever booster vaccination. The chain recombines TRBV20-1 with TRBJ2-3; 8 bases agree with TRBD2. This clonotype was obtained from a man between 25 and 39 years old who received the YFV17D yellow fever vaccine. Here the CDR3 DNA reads TGCAGTGCTAGAGATTTCAGCGGACTAGCTTCCATCACAGATACGCAGTATTTT. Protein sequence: CSARDFSGLASITDTQYF.